The present entry profiles one T cell receptor beta chain with its context. Its antigen remains unidentified. The record originates from a study of cytomegalovirus exposure and HLA in healthy donors. Study-level points and caveats: Associated with cytomegalovirus, according to the listing, were approximately 160 TCR beta chains.

CDR3 length equals 13 residues. Trimming removed 3 bases from V and 5 bases from J, with 10 bases in between. Per the germline V gene, CDR1 is LGHNA and CDR2 is YNFKEQ. Use of 60 Vbeta and 13 Jbeta primers characterized the PCR. The assay was immunoSEQ multiplex PCR, and TCRdb's table has in-frame clones only and misses some. This table has some 100,000 clones, about 80% appearing once. The clonotype originates from a female donor in good health and CMV-seronegative. Sequenced sample: PBMCs. The rearrangement joins TRBV4-2 to TRBJ2-5; TRBD2 is a possible D gene (5 bases). This chain's CDR3 is CASSQGVGETQYF. DNA for the CDR3: TGTGCCAGCAGCCAGGGAGTCGGGGAGACCCAGTACTTC.